These 7 T cell receptor beta chains were sequenced from one sample in a study of cytomegalovirus exposure and HLA in healthy donors. TCRdb's table, derived via immunoSEQ multiplex PCR, lists solely in-frame clones and lacks some. The data show a few hundred thousand clones, with roughly 90% seen just once and 0.65% to 0.85% held by the top ten. Sequencing was carried out using PBMCs. These receptor sequences come from a woman aged 18-29 years in good health and CMV-seronegative.

The chain joins TRBV5-1 to TRBJ2-4; D perhaps matches TRBD2 (5 bases). V lost 0 bases and J lost 7, with 11 bases in between. The germline V gene encodes CDR1 SGHRS and CDR2 YFSETQ. The CDR3 covers 14 residues. The CDR3 is CASSLGLASNIQYF. CDR3 sequence (DNA): TGCGCCAGCAGCTTGGGATTAGCGTCGAACATTCAGTACTTC.

Here the CDR3 DNA reads TGTGCCAGCAGCCTCACATCCCCCTCCTACGAGCAGTACTTC. Amino acid sequence: CASSLTSPSYEQYF. The rearrangement uses TRBV11-1 and TRBJ2-7; D gene uncertain. Deletions cut 5 bases from V and 0 bases from J, with 11 bases between. The CDR3 extends over 14 amino acids. The germline CDR1 and CDR2 sequences are SGHAT and FQDESV (reference sequence).

Remarks on this clone: Distinct nucleotide sequences in the sample also encode this CDR3. V gene TRBV2 combines with J gene TRBJ2-2; D not certain. Germline V gene sequence: CDR1 SNHLY, CDR2 FYNNEI. Trimming stripped 4 bases from V and 5 bases from J, with 8 bases between. This CDR3 region has 13 residues. CDR3 sequence reads: CASSASGTGELFF. The CDR3 nucleotides read TGTGCCAGCAGTGCTTCAGGAACCGGGGAGCTGTTTTTT. The whole variable domain, filled in from reference TRBV2 and TRBJ2-2, reads EPEVTQTPSHQVTQMGQEVILRCVPISNHLYFYWYRQILGQKVEFLVSFYNNEISEKSEIFDDQFSVERPDGSNFTLKIRSTKLEDSAMYFCASSASGTGELFFGEGSRLTVL.

This clone was detected once. The gene calls are TRBV6-1 and TRBJ2-1; 7 bases map to TRBD2. Germline V lookup: CDR1 MNHNS, CDR2 SASEGT. V lost 3 bases and J lost 7; bases outside the gene matches: 9. The CDR3 has 15 amino acids. The CDR3 region has the DNA TGTGCCAGCAGTGACGTCGCGGGAGTAGGTAATGAGCAGTTCTTC. This encodes CASSDVAGVGNEQFF.

The V call is TRBV2, the J call TRBJ1-2; the match to TRBD1 covers 7 bases. Germline values: CDR1 SNHLY, CDR2 FYNNEI. CDR3 size: 17 residues. J was trimmed by 2 bases and V by 6 bases; bases with no gene match: 15. The CDR3 DNA reads as TGTGCCAGCAGCGCGACCCGGACAGGACTCGAAAACTATGGCTACACCTTC. Its protein product is CASSATRTGLENYGYTF.

The chain combines TRBV7-9 with TRBJ2-7, with a tentative D call TRBD2 (5 bases). Germline V gene data show CDR1 as SEHNR and CDR2 as FQNEAQ (reference sequence). The ends were cut back, 1 base at V and 4 bases at J, with 8 bases in the middle. The CDR3 is 13 amino acids. The DNA of the CDR3 is TGTGCCAGCAGCTTAGTACGGGGTTACGAGCAGTACTTC. It encodes CASSLVRGYEQYF.

This chain connects TRBV6-6 to TRBJ1-2; tentatively, D is TRBD1 (6 bases). V was trimmed by 2 bases and J by 8 bases, leaving 12 bases between them. Germline V gives CDR1 MNHNY, CDR2 SVGAGI (reference sequence). The CDR3 covers 13 residues. The chain's CDR3 is CASSYRGRRGYTF. In DNA form, the CDR3 reads TGTGCCAGCAGTTACAGGGGGAGACGGGGCTACACCTTC.